Included here is one TCR beta chain sequence, with context. Its cognate antigen is unknown. The sample comes from a study of brain T cells in children with intractable seizures. Findings and limits, study-wide: HCMV serostatus was not known, and viral specificity came from CDR3 similarity only. Pre-surgery blood may have been undersampled, hiding some clones.

The repertoire was sequenced with immunoSEQ multiplex PCR; TCRdb's copy has only in-frame clones and lacks some. The table includes 50,000 to 75,000 clones, approximately 95% detected once. Surgery cases with the highest brain T cell transcript signatures were chosen for sequencing. V shed 2 bases and J shed 0 bases, with 5 bases lying between them. The CDR3 covers 14 residues. Germline V lookup: CDR1 LNHDA, CDR2 SQIVND (reference sequence). The V call is TRBV19, the J call TRBJ2-1, with unresolved D. The clonotype was recovered from a boy younger than two with focal cortical dysplasia and intractable seizures. Sequenced material: peripheral blood, taken at surgery. The CDR3 region has the DNA TGTGCCAGTAGTATAAGGGCCTCCTACAATGAGCAGTTCTTC. It is translated as CASSIRASYNEQFF.